These 22 T cell receptor beta chains were sequenced from one sample in a study of post-analysis software for immune sequencing data (dated by TCRdb to between 2015 and 2016). Preparation of the library involved PCR. Sequencing relied on an Illumina HiSeq 2500. Unique molecular identifiers were incorporated into TCR beta cDNA libraries to reduce PCR and sequencing biases. Clones were called with MiXCR by TCRdb after fastp trimmed the public reads at Q25, and only in-frame beta chains were retained. Every CDR3 protein is listed once, alongside the most common genes and DNA of its rows. A total of hundreds of thousands of distinct CDR3 sequences appear in this sample, roughly 38% of them only once. The top ten clones comprise around 8% of the sample. Study-wide findings and limitations: Four or five TRBV segments, including TRBV5-6, TRBV5-1 and TRBV20-1, were significantly more frequent in patients than controls.

The antigens these receptors bind are not known. Material for sequencing was blood. The receptors derive from a girl aged 2-10 years with multiple sclerosis.

The chain recombines TRBV7-6 with TRBJ1-5; the match to TRBD1 covers 7 bases. The CDR3 runs 13 residues. Germline assignment: CDR1 SGHVS and CDR2 FNYEAQ. V lost 8 bases, J lost 7 bases, and 8 bases stayed unmatched. CDR3 loop: CASGSPGGQPQHF. The CDR3 region has the DNA TGTGCCAGCGGTAGTCCAGGGGGGCAGCCCCAGCATTTT.

The gene calls are TRBV4-3 and TRBJ2-5, with a possible D match to TRBD1 (5 bases). V was clipped by 0 bases and J by 5 bases, with 13 bases between them. Germline V lookup: CDR1 LGHNA, CDR2 YSLEER. The CDR3 runs 15 residues. The DNA of the CDR3 is TGCGCCAGCAGCCAAGATCAGGGCAGGGATGAGACCCAGTACTTC. It is translated as CASSQDQGRDETQYF.

V and J are TRBV5-5 and TRBJ1-5; TRBD1 might be the D (6 bases). The V end lost 2 bases, the J end lost 2 bases, and 11 bases lay between the germline ends. The germline CDR1 and CDR2 sequences are SGHKS and YYEKEE (reference sequence). The CDR3 has 15 amino acids. CDR3 DNA: TGTGCCAGCAGCTTAGCAGGGGAGGGCAATCAGCCCCAGCATTTT. This gives the protein CASSLAGEGNQPQHF. Filled out from reference TRBV5-5 and TRBJ1-5, the complete variable domain reads DAGVTQSPTHLIKTRGQQVTLRCSPISGHKSVSWYQQVLGQGPQFIFQYYEKEERGRGNFPDRFSARQFPNYSSELNVNALLLGDSALYLCASSLAGEGNQPQHFGDGTRLSIL.

The chain employs TRBV12-3 or TRBV12-4 and TRBJ2-7; 7 bases agree with TRBD1. Trimming removed 6 bases from V and 5 bases from J; junction bases left unmatched: 7. The CDR3 contains 13 residues. As DNA, the CDR3 is TGTGCCAGCAGAGACAGGGACCTGCACGAGCAGTACTTC. Residues: CASRDRDLHEQYF.

This sequence joins TRBV7-2 and TRBJ2-7, with D unclear. CDR1 and CDR2 (germline): SGHTA, FQGNSA. CDR3 length: 13 amino acids. V lost 5 bases to trimming and J lost 5 bases, with 13 bases between them. The CDR3 loop is CASSASTGNEQYF. The CDR3 nucleotides are TGTGCCAGCAGCGCATCCACTGGGAACGAGCAGTACTTC.

This clonotype has more than one count but fewer than ten. The chain recombines TRBV9 with TRBJ1-1, with D perhaps matching TRBD1 (5 bases). Germline-derived CDR1 and CDR2 are SGDLS and YYNGEE. V lost 2 bases, J lost 1 base, and 9 bases lay in between. The CDR3 loop spans 14 amino acids. The CDR3: CASSVTGQNTEAFF. The CDR3 region has the DNA TGTGCCAGCAGCGTGACCGGACAGAACACTGAAGCTTTCTTT. The complete variable domain, with remaining parts taken from reference TRBV9 and TRBJ1-1, reads DSGVTQTPKHLITATGQRVTLRCSPRSGDLSVYWYQQSLDQGLQFLIQYYNGEERAKGNILERFSAQQFPDLHSELNLSSLELGDSALYFCASSVTGQNTEAFFGQGTRLTVV.

The CDR3 region is CASSQGIGTGYEQYF. In nucleotides, the CDR3 is TGCGCCAGCAGCCAAGGGATCGGGACAGGATACGAGCAGTACTTC. This sequence joins TRBV4-3 and TRBJ2-7, with 8 bases that match TRBD1. The V gene's germline CDR1 is LGHNA and CDR2 YSLEER. The CDR3 runs 15 residues. The V and J ends lost 1 base and 4 bases, in that order; junction bases with no gene match: 6.

The gene calls are TRBV20-1 and TRBJ2-3; D not resolved. The CDR3 runs 14 residues. Germline V lookup: CDR1 DFQATT, CDR2 SNEGSKA (reference sequence). V lost 6 bases and J 8 bases, leaving 21 bases between the germline ends. CDR3 sequence: CSASSSLRTSTQYF. CDR3 bases: TGCAGTGCCAGCTCCTCACTACGAACGAGTACGCAGTATTTT.

This clonotype was counted a few times. The J gene is TRBJ2-7, the V gene TRBV5-1; unclear D gene. The CDR3 runs 12 residues. The V end was cut by 4 bases, the J end by 5 bases, with 10 bases between. Germline V CDR1 and CDR2: SGHRS, YFSETQ. The CDR3 DNA follows: TGCGCCAGCAGCGTCAGTGGGAACGAGCAGTACTTC. It yields the protein CASSVSGNEQYF.

The rearrangement links TRBV7-6 to TRBJ2-3; weak D call: TRBD2 (5 bases). There are 18 residues in the CDR3. V was cut by 5 bases and J by 6 bases, with 27 bases left in between. The germline V gene has CDR1 SGHVS and CDR2 FNYEAQ. CDR3 sequence: CASSHTLEGQGYADTQYF. CDR3 nucleotide sequence: TGTGCCAGCAGCCATACTCTCGAGGGTCAAGGATATGCCGATACGCAGTATTTT.

The chain links TRBV5-6 to TRBJ1-5, with 8 positions matching TRBD1. Trimming took 2 bases from V and 7 from J; bases not matched to a gene: 5. This CDR3 contains 14 residues. Germline V CDR1 and CDR2: SGHDT, YYEEEE. CDR3 in amino acids: CASSLRTGRQPQHF. The DNA for the CDR3 is TGTGCCAGCAGCTTACGGACAGGGAGGCAGCCCCAGCATTTT.

This clonotype was recorded a few times. Here the CDR3 reads CAIKGTDHNEQFF. CDR3 coding DNA: TGTGCCATCAAAGGGACAGATCACAATGAGCAGTTCTTC. J is TRBJ2-1 and V is TRBV15; 7 bases are shared with TRBD1. Germline CDR1 LNHNV, CDR2 YYDKDF (reference sequence). After removal of 10 bases from V and 5 bases from J, the junction contained 8 bases not matched to a gene. The CDR3 spans 13 residues.

V and J are TRBV4-1 and TRBJ2-2; D remains unclear. From germline, CDR1 is MGHRA and CDR2 YSYEKL. The CDR3 spans 13 residues. Trimming took off 6 bases at V and 1 base at J, with 6 bases between the two ends. CDR3 amino acids: CASRFRNTGELFF. The CDR3 nucleotides read TGCGCCAGCAGATTCCGGAACACCGGGGAGCTGTTTTTT.

V and J are TRBV20-1 and TRBJ2-1; a possible D gene is TRBD2 (6 bases). Germline values: CDR1 DFQATT, CDR2 SNEGSKA (reference sequence). The CDR3 loop spans 12 amino acids. The germline V and J ends were trimmed by 8 bases and 3 bases, with 11 bases remaining between them. The CDR3 coding sequence is TGCAGTTATAGCGGATACTACAATGAGCAGTTCTTC. Translated, it gives CSYSGYYNEQFF.

The V gene is TRBV7-9, the J gene TRBJ2-5, with D hard to call. The CDR3 sequence is 18 residues long. Germline CDR1 is SEHNR and CDR2 is FQNEAQ (reference sequence). V was clipped by 5 bases and J by 2 bases, with 24 bases between them. CDR3 sequence (DNA): TGTGCCAGCAGCCCCTACGGCGGAAGCGATAGGCCACAAGAGACCCAGTACTTC. Residues: CASSPYGGSDRPQETQYF. The full variable domain, with the rest looked up from reference TRBV7-9 and TRBJ2-5, is DTGVSQNPRHKITKRGQNVTFRCDPISEHNRLYWYRQTLGQGPEFLTYFQNEAQLEKSRLLSDRFSAERPKGSFSTLEIQRTEQGDSAMYLCASSPYGGSDRPQETQYFGPGTRLLVL.

This clonotype was seen a single time. The chain uses TRBV11-2 and TRBJ1-4; D not certain. The CDR3 length is 14 residues. Germline V gives CDR1 SGHAT, CDR2 FQNNGV. Trimming shortened V by 1 base and J by 8 bases, and 11 bases separated the two germline ends. The chain's CDR3 is CASSLVGSGEKLFF. CDR3 nucleotides: TGTGCCAGCAGCTTAGTGGGCAGTGGGGAAAAACTGTTTTTT.

This clonotype turned up a few times. This chain connects TRBV20-1 to TRBJ2-1; D gene ambiguous. Germline V gene lookup returns CDR1 DFQATT and CDR2 SNEGSKA (reference sequence). The CDR3 covers 10 residues. Trimming pared 0 bases from V and 13 bases from J, leaving 7 bases between. CDR3 DNA: TGCAGTGCTAGAGAAACCGCCCAGTTCTTC. This translates into CSARETAQFF.

This clonotype was seen a few times. The chain has TRBV27 and TRBJ2-7; D might be TRBD1 or TRBD2, each matching 5 bases. The V end lost 5 bases, the J end lost 3 bases, and 14 bases lay between the germline ends. This CDR3 contains 14 residues. From germline, CDR1 is MNHEY and CDR2 SMNVEV (reference sequence). CDR3 region: CASSGSPGSYEQYF. The CDR3 DNA is TGTGCCAGCAGTGGGAGCCCAGGGAGCTACGAGCAGTACTTC.

A few counts support this clonotype. The chain combines TRBV9 with TRBJ1-4, with a tentative D call TRBD1 (5 bases). The CDR3 loop spans 15 amino acids. The ends were cut back, 4 bases at V and 0 bases at J, with 10 bases in the middle. The germline CDR1 and CDR2 sequences are SGDLS and YYNGEE. In DNA form, the CDR3 reads TGTGCCAGCAGCAGGACACTTGCAACTAATGAAAAACTGTTTTTT. Residues: CASSRTLATNEKLFF.

A few counts support this clonotype. V gene TRBV28 combines with J gene TRBJ2-7; D unresolved. V lost 10 bases and J lost 4, with 17 bases in between. Germline loops: CDR1 MDHEN, CDR2 SYDVKM. CDR3 length: 13 residues. The CDR3 sequence is CAIASLGSYEQYF. As DNA, the CDR3 is TGTGCCATCGCAAGTTTGGGCAGTTACGAGCAGTACTTC.

V gene TRBV28 combines with J gene TRBJ2-3, with a possible D match to TRBD2 (6 bases). The V end was cut by 7 bases, the J end by 5 bases, with 25 bases between. The CDR3 covers 17 residues. Germline CDR1 reads MDHEN; CDR2 reads SYDVKM. The CDR3 bases are TGTGCCAGCACCAAAGCCCCCCCTCTTATGGGGGGAGATACGCAGTATTTT. Translating it yields CASTKAPPLMGGDTQYF.

This clonotype has more than one count but fewer than ten. The rearrangement uses TRBV20-1 and TRBJ2-7; 9 bases agree with TRBD1. CDR1 DFQATT and CDR2 SNEGSKA come from the germline V gene (reference sequence). CDR3 size: 16 residues. V dropped 0 bases and J dropped 7; count of bases not matched to a gene: 13. The CDR3 loop is CSAREGWDRALSEQYF. DNA of the CDR3: TGCAGTGCTAGAGAGGGTTGGGACAGGGCTTTGTCGGAGCAGTACTTC.